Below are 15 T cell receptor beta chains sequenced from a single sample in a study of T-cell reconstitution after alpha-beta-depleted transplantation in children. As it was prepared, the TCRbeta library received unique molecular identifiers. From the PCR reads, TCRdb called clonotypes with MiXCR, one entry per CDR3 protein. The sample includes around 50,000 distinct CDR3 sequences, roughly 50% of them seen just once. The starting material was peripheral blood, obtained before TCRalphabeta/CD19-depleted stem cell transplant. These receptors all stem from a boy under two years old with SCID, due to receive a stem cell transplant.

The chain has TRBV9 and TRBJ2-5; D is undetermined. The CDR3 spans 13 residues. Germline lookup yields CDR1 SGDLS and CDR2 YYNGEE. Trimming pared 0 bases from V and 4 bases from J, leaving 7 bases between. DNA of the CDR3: TGTGCCAGCAGCGTAGAGGGTAGAGAGACCCAGTACTTC. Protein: CASSVEGRETQYF.

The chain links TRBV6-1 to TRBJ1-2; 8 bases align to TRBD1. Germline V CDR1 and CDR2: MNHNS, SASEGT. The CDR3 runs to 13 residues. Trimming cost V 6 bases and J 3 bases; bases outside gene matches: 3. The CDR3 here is CASRPGQDYGYTF. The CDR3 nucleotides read TGTGCCAGCAGGCCGGGACAGGACTATGGCTACACCTTC.

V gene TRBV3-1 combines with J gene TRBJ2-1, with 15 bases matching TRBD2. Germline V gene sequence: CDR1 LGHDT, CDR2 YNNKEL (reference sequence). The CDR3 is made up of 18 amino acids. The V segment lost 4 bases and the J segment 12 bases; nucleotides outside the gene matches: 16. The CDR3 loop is CASSLNSLGLAGGWGQFF. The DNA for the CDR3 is TGTGCCAGCAGCCTTAATTCTTTGGGACTAGCGGGGGGCTGGGGGCAGTTCTTC.

The CDR3 DNA is TGTGCCACCAGCAGAGACATCTCTGGAAACACCATATATTTT. It specifies CATSRDISGNTIYF. The J gene is TRBJ1-3, the V gene TRBV15; D is undetermined. CDR3 length equals 14 residues. The germline V gene has CDR1 LNHNV and CDR2 YYDKDF (reference sequence). V lost 0 bases to trimming and J lost 0 bases, with 3 bases between them. Filled out from reference TRBV15 and TRBJ1-3, the complete variable domain reads DAMVIQNPRYQVTQFGKPVTLSCSQTLNHNVMYWYQQKSSQAPKLLFHYYDKDFNNEADTPDNFQSRRPNTSFCFLDIRSPGLGDTAMYLCATSRDISGNTIYFGEGSWLTVV.

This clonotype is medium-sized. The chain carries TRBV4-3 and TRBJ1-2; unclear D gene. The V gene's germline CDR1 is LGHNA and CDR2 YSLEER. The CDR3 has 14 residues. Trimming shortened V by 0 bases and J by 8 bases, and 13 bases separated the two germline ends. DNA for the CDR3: TGCGCCAGCAGCCAAGATTGGTCGAGGGAAGGCTACACCTTC. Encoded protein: CASSQDWSREGYTF.

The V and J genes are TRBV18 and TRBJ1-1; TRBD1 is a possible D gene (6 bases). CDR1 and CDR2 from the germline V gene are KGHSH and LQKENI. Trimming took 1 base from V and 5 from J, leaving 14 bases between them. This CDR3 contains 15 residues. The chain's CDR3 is CASSPRLGAGTEAFF. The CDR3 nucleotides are TGTGCCAGCTCACCACGGCTGGGGGCGGGTACTGAAGCTTTCTTT. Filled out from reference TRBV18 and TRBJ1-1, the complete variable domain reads NAGVMQNPRHLVRRRGQEARLRCSPMKGHSHVYWYRQLPEEGLKFMVYLQKENIIDESGMPKERFSAEFPKEGPSILRIQQVVRGDSAAYFCASSPRLGAGTEAFFGQGTRLTVV.

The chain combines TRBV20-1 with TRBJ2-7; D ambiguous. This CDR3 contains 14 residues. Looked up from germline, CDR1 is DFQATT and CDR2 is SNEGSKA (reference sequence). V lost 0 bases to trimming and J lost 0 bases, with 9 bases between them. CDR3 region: CSAREPSSSYEQYF. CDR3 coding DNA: TGCAGTGCTAGAGAGCCCTCTAGCTCCTACGAGCAGTACTTC.

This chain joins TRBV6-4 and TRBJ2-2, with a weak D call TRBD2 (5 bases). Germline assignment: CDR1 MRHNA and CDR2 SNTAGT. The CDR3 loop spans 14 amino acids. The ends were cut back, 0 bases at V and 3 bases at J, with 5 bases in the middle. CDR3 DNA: TGTGCCAGCAGTGACTCACTAGACACCGGGGAGCTGTTTTTT. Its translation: CASSDSLDTGELFF.

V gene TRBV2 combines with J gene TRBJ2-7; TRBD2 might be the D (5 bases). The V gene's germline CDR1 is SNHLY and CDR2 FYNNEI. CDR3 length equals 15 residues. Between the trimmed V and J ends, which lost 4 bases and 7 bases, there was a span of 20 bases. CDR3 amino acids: CASSAQPMGSGEQYF. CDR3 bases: TGTGCCAGCAGTGCGCAGCCTATGGGTTCGGGGGAGCAGTACTTC.

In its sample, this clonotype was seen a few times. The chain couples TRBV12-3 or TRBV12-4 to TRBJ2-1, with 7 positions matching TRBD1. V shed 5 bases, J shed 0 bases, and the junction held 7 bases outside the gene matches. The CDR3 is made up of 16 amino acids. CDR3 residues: CASSRHRGSSYNEQFF. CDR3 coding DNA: TGTGCCAGCAGTCGCCACAGGGGAAGCTCCTACAATGAGCAGTTCTTC.

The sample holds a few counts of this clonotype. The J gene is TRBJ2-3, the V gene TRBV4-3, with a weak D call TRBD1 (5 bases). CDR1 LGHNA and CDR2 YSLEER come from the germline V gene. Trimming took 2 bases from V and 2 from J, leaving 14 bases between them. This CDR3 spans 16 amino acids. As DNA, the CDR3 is TGCGCCAGCAGCCAACGCCAGGGTCGGTACACAGATACGCAGTATTTT. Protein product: CASSQRQGRYTDTQYF.

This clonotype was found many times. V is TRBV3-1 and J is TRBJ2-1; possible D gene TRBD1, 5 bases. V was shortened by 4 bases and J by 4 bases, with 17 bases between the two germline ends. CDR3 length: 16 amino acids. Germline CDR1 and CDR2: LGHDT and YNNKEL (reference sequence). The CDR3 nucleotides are TGTGCCAGCAGCCCCTCGGACACCAGCTTTTACAATGAGCAGTTCTTC. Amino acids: CASSPSDTSFYNEQFF.

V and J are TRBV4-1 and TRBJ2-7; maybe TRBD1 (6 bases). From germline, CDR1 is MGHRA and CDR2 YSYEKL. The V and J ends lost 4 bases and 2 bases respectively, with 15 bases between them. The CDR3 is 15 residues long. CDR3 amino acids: CASSLSGTTTYEQYF. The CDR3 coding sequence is TGCGCCAGCAGCCTGTCCGGGACAACCACCTACGAGCAGTACTTC.

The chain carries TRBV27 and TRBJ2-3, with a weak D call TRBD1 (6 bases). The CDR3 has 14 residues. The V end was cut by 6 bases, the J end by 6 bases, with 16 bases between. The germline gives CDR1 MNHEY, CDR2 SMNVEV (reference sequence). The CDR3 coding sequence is TGTGCCAGCAGGGTGATAGGGGGTGGGGATACGCAGTATTTT. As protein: CASRVIGGGDTQYF.

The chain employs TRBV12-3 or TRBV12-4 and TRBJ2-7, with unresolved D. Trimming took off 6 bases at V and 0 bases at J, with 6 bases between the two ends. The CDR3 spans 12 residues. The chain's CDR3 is CASSPNSYEQYF. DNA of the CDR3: TGTGCCAGCAGCCCCAACTCCTACGAGCAGTACTTC.